Each of the 25 T cell receptor beta chains below was sequenced from the same sample in a study of vaccination effects on CD4 cells after COVID-19. These TCRs are of unknown antigen specificity. Sequencing was performed with immunoSEQ multiplex PCR; in TCRdb, only in-frame clones are kept and a portion is missing. The repertoire includes some 68,000 clones, approximately 72% of them detected once, and over 4% sits in the top ten. CD4+ T cells specific for antigen were expanded with viral peptide pools by the ViraFEST assay before sequencing. Following 10 days of culture, CD4+ T cells were isolated. Negative nucleocapsid antibody tests before and after vaccination confirmed no previous SARS-CoV-2 infection. Sequences were derived from CD4+ T cells from PBMCs cultured with HCoV-OC43 spike peptides, sampled before COVID-19 vaccination. Subset denoted: HCoV-OC43 spike overlapping peptide pool stimulation. The source of these receptors is a human donor who received a COVID-19 vaccine.

The chain links TRBV3-1 (or the pseudogene TRBV3-2) to TRBJ2-5; 13 bases align to TRBD2. This CDR3 region has 19 residues. V shed 4 bases and J 2 bases; nucleotides not matched to a gene: 13. Germline CDR1 is LGHDT and CDR2 is YNNKEL (reference sequence). The CDR3 DNA sequence: TGTGCCAGCAGCCCATTACCGGGACTAGCGGGGAGAAGGCAAGAGACCCAGTACTTC. Translated: CASSPLPGLAGRRQETQYF.

The chain carries TRBV6-4 and TRBJ2-3, with TRBD1 matching 7 bases. Per the germline V gene, CDR1 is MRHNA and CDR2 is SNTAGT. The V segment lost 5 bases and the J segment 5 bases; nucleotides outside the gene matches: 13. The CDR3 sequence is 16 residues long. In nucleotides, the CDR3 is TGTGCCAGCAGTCCCTCCGGGACAGCTGCCGGAGATACGCAGTATTTT. It yields the protein CASSPSGTAAGDTQYF.

This chain uses TRBV9 with TRBJ2-4; the D call may be TRBD1 or TRBD2 (5 bases each). The CDR3 length is 17 residues. Between the trimmed V and J ends, which lost 0 bases and 1 base, there was a span of 14 bases. Germline V gives CDR1 SGDLS, CDR2 YYNGEE. DNA of the CDR3: TGTGCCAGCAGCGTAGGCCACGAGGGGCGGGCCAAAAACATTCAGTACTTC. Translated: CASSVGHEGRAKNIQYF. Together with reference TRBV9 and TRBJ2-4, the CDR3 gives the full variable domain: DSGVTQTPKHLITATGQRVTLRCSPRSGDLSVYWYQQSLDQGLQFLIQYYNGEERAKGNILERFSAQQFPDLHSELNLSSLELGDSALYFCASSVGHEGRAKNIQYFGAGTRLSVL.

J is TRBJ1-3 and V is TRBV18; D call uncertain. The germline V and J ends were trimmed by 4 bases and 2 bases, with 9 bases remaining between them. Germline V gene data show CDR1 as KGHSH and CDR2 as LQKENI. CDR3 length: 14 residues. The CDR3 sequence is CASSQAEAGNTIYF. CDR3 DNA: TGTGCCAGCTCACAGGCGGAGGCTGGAAACACCATATATTTT.

This sequence joins TRBV27 and TRBJ2-5, with TRBD1 identical over 7 bases. Germline V CDR1 and CDR2: MNHEY, SMNVEV (reference sequence). Trimming took 6 bases from V and 5 from J; bases not matched to a gene: 9. This CDR3 has 14 residues. CDR3 sequence reads: CASSPTGVGETQYF. The CDR3 nucleotides are TGTGCCAGCAGCCCAACAGGGGTCGGTGAGACCCAGTACTTC.

A few counts support this clone. The chain combines TRBV20-1 with TRBJ2-7; 7 nucleotides line up with TRBD1. CDR1 DFQATT and CDR2 SNEGSKA come from the germline V gene (reference sequence). The CDR3 contains 11 residues. Germline trimming cut 6 bases from V and 6 bases from J; bases unmatched to any gene: 5. CDR3 bases: TGCAGTGCCAGCACAGGGGTCGAGCAGTACGTC. Its translation is CSASTGVEQYV.

The chain uses TRBV5-1 and TRBJ2-5; unclear D gene. CDR3 size: 11 residues. Trimming shortened V by 2 bases and J by 5 bases, and 4 bases separated the two germline ends. Germline V gene lookup returns CDR1 SGHRS and CDR2 YFSETQ. The CDR3 nucleotides read TGCGCCAGCAGCTTCGGGGAGACCCAGTACTTC. Its protein product is CASSFGETQYF. The entire variable domain, with the rest obtained from reference TRBV5-1 and TRBJ2-5, is as follows: KAGVTQTPRYLIKTRGQQVTLSCSPISGHRSVSWYQQTPGQGLQFLFEYFSETQRNKGNFPGRFSGRQFSNSRSEMNVSTLELGDSALYLCASSFGETQYFGPGTRLLVL.

A remark on this clone: An end of the junction does not agree with germline; a read error may underlie this. The chain has TRBV5-5 and TRBJ1-2, with unresolved D. The CDR3 runs 15 residues. Germline CDR1 and CDR2: SGHKS and YYEKEE (reference sequence). CDR3 region: CASSFLGRMEYDYTF. CDR3 DNA sequence: TGTGCCAGCAGCTTTTTGGGTCGAATGGAGTATGACTACACCTTC.

A few counts support this clone. This chain links TRBV19 with TRBJ2-1; no firm D call. Looked up from germline, CDR1 is LNHDA and CDR2 is SQIVND (reference sequence). V dropped 6 bases and J dropped 9 bases, with 15 bases sitting between them. The CDR3 loop spans 13 amino acids. Written as DNA, the CDR3 is TGTGCCAGTAGCTCAACCATCGAAGGTGAGCAGTTCTTC. It encodes CASSSTIEGEQFF.

This sequence joins TRBV7-9 and TRBJ2-1; 15 bases are a match to TRBD2. The germline V gene encodes CDR1 SEHNR and CDR2 FQNEAQ (reference sequence). The CDR3 runs to 16 residues. Germline trimming cut 1 base from V and 6 bases from J; bases unmatched to any gene: 1. CDR3 bases: TGTGCCAGCAGCTTAGGGACTAGCGGGGGGGCCAATGAGCAGTTCTTC. This gives the protein CASSLGTSGGANEQFF.

This clone was counted a few times. V and J are TRBV29-1 and TRBJ1-1, with a possible D match to TRBD1 (6 bases). Per the germline V gene, CDR1 is SQVTM and CDR2 is ANQGSEA. The CDR3 is made up of 13 amino acids. Trimming removed 7 bases from V and 2 bases from J, with 14 bases in between. As DNA, the CDR3 is TGCAGCGGACGGACAGCACTTAACACTGAAGCTTTCTTT. This codes for CSGRTALNTEAFF. Complete variable domain (other parts from reference TRBV29-1 and TRBJ1-1): SAVISQKPSRDICQRGTSLTIQCQVDSQVTMMFWYRQQPGQSLTLIATANQGSEATYESGFVIDKFPISRPNLTFSTLTVSNMSPEDSSIYLCSGRTALNTEAFFGQGTRLTVV.

The chain carries TRBV19 and TRBJ1-2; D not certain. Germline-derived CDR1 and CDR2 are LNHDA and SQIVND (reference sequence). The CDR3 extends over 14 amino acids. Trimming cost V 5 bases and J 8 bases, with 18 bases left between them. The CDR3: CASSPGLDGWGYTF. CDR3 nucleotides: TGTGCCAGTAGTCCCGGGCTGGACGGTTGGGGCTACACCTTC.

The chain carries TRBV14 and TRBJ1-1; the D is unclear. CDR1 and CDR2 (germline): SGHDN, FVKESK. The CDR3 covers 14 residues. V lost 1 base and J 8 bases, leaving 14 bases between the germline ends. The CDR3 sequence: CASSQVRWLGEAFF. Written as DNA, the CDR3 is TGTGCCAGCAGCCAAGTTAGGTGGTTAGGAGAAGCTTTCTTT. The variable domain in full, with the rest retrieved from reference TRBV14 and TRBJ1-1, is EAGVTQFPSHSVIEKGQTVTLRCDPISGHDNLYWYRRVMGKEIKFLLHFVKESKQDESGMPNNRFLAERTGGTYSTLKVQPAELEDSGVYFCASSQVRWLGEAFFGQGTRLTVV.

This rearrangement joins TRBV7-3 to TRBJ2-5; D remains unclear. The CDR3 runs 13 residues. The V and J ends lost 1 base and 1 base respectively, with 4 bases between them. The germline V gene has CDR1 SGHTA and CDR2 FQGTGA. The CDR3 spells CASSLMVQETQYF. CDR3 nucleotides: TGTGCCAGCAGCTTAATGGTCCAAGAGACCCAGTACTTC.

The J gene is TRBJ1-2, the V gene TRBV5-1, with D possibly being TRBD1 (5 bases). The CDR3 loop spans 14 amino acids. CDR1 is SGHRS, CDR2 YFSETQ, per germline. The V end lost 7 bases, the J end lost 0 bases, and 13 bases lay between the germline ends. The CDR3 spells CASRSPGSNYGYTF. CDR3 bases: TGCGCCAGCCGATCGCCAGGGTCTAACTATGGCTACACCTTC.

This chain uses TRBV18 with TRBJ1-1, with unresolved D. The CDR3 loop spans 18 amino acids. From germline, CDR1 is KGHSH and CDR2 LQKENI. The V end lost 2 bases, the J end lost 0 bases, and 19 bases lay between the germline ends. The CDR3 DNA reads TGTGCCAGCTCACCATATGTGACACAGTTAACGATGAACACTGAAGCTTTCTTT. The encoded protein is CASSPYVTQLTMNTEAFF.

This chain links TRBV7-2 with TRBJ1-5; TRBD1 might be the D (5 bases). The CDR3 runs to 14 residues. V lost 5 bases, J lost 3 bases, and 11 bases lay in between. The germline V gene encodes CDR1 SGHTA and CDR2 FQGNSA. The CDR3 nucleotides read TGTGCCAGCAGCCTGGGACGGATCAATCAGCCCCAGCATTTT. The encoded protein is CASSLGRINQPQHF. Drawing the rest from reference TRBV7-2 and TRBJ1-5, the complete variable domain is GAGVSQSPSNKVTEKGKDVELRCDPISGHTALYWYRQSLGQGLEFLIYFQGNSAPDKSGLPSDRFSAERTGGSVSTLTIQRTQQEDSAVYLCASSLGRINQPQHFGDGTRLSIL.

The CDR3 reads CASSERRLAGGRGSKNIQYF. The CDR3 region has the DNA TGTGCCAGCAGTGAACGAAGACTAGCGGGGGGCCGAGGGAGCAAAAACATTCAGTACTTC. The rearrangement joins TRBV6-4 to TRBJ2-4; 13 bases fit TRBD2. The CDR3 spans 20 residues. With 3 bases clipped from V and 3 bases from J, the junction kept 14 bases outside the gene matches. The germline CDR1 and CDR2 sequences are MRHNA and SNTAGT.

The chain is built from TRBV20-1 and TRBJ1-1, with D unclear. Germline loops: CDR1 DFQATT, CDR2 SNEGSKA (reference sequence). Deletions cut 2 bases from V and 7 bases from J, with 5 bases between. This CDR3 region has 10 residues. CDR3 sequence (DNA): TGCAGTGCTAGAATGGTTGAAGCTTTCTTT. Translating gives CSARMVEAFF.

The table lists this clone with a count of one. The chain couples TRBV6-6 to TRBJ1-4, with D uncertain. Germline CDR1 reads MNHNY; CDR2 reads SVGAGI (reference sequence). This CDR3 contains 15 residues. V shed 5 bases and J shed 0 bases, with 10 bases lying between them. Here the CDR3 DNA reads TGTGCCAGCAGTATGGACGGGGCAACTAATGAAAAACTGTTTTTT. Encoded protein: CASSMDGATNEKLFF.

This clone has only a few counts. The chain combines TRBV3-1 (or the pseudogene TRBV3-2) with TRBJ2-4, with TRBD1 matching 8 bases. Germline CDR1 is LGHDT and CDR2 is YNNKEL (reference sequence). The CDR3 extends over 15 amino acids. V was pared by 4 bases and J by 3 bases, with 5 bases of the junction left unmatched. As DNA, the CDR3 is TGTGCCAGCAGCCCGCAGGGGGCCGGCAAAAACATTCAGTACTTC. Encoded protein: CASSPQGAGKNIQYF.

The genes are TRBV5-1 and TRBJ2-7; D may correspond to TRBD1 or TRBD2 (6 bases each). V lost 0 bases to trimming and J lost 6 bases, with 10 bases between them. CDR1 SGHRS and CDR2 YFSETQ come from the germline V gene. This CDR3 contains 13 residues. The CDR3 DNA follows: TGCGCCAGCAGCTTGGGGGGGGCTGGCGAGCAGTACGTC. It is translated as CASSLGGAGEQYV.

The V and J genes are TRBV18 and TRBJ1-4; 10 bases align to TRBD1. V dropped 3 bases and J dropped 3; count of bases not matched to a gene: 4. CDR3 length equals 16 residues. Per germline, CDR1 KGHSH and CDR2 LQKENI. The CDR3: CASSPQGQGSNEKLFF. The CDR3 region has the DNA TGTGCCAGCTCACCCCAGGGACAGGGGTCTAATGAAAAACTGTTTTTT.

This clone has more than one count but fewer than ten. This chain connects TRBV6-1 to TRBJ1-6; D remains unclear. The CDR3 is made up of 15 amino acids. Germline loops: CDR1 MNHNS, CDR2 SASEGT. The V and J ends lost 0 bases and 7 bases respectively, with 10 bases between them. CDR3 residues: CASSEAMGRNSPLHF. CDR3 DNA sequence: TGTGCCAGCAGTGAAGCTATGGGAAGGAATTCACCCCTCCACTTT.

This rearrangement joins TRBV19 to TRBJ1-4; 9 bases align to TRBD1. Germline V gene data show CDR1 as LNHDA and CDR2 as SQIVND (reference sequence). V gave up 5 bases and J gave up 2 bases; unmatched junction bases: 6. This CDR3 has 16 amino acids. The CDR3 DNA follows: TGTGCCAGTAGTTCGCGGACAGGGGTTACTAATGAAAAACTGTTTTTT. This codes for CASSSRTGVTNEKLFF.